The 28 T cell receptor beta chains below were found in one sample sequenced in a study of T-cell reconstitution after alpha-beta-depleted transplantation in children. During its preparation, the TCRbeta library received unique molecular identifiers. TCRdb itself ran the PCR reads through MiXCR, one entry per CDR3 protein. The top ten clones hold 28% of a sample with about a million distinct CDR3 sequences, around 30% of them seen once. Source: PBMCs, mostly from graft donor cells, taken 360 days after TCRalphabeta/CD19-depleted stem cell transplant. These receptors all stem from a boy less than two years old who had a stem cell transplant for SCID, so the T cells may come from the graft donor.

The table lists this clonotype with a few counts. The chain carries TRBV29-1 and TRBJ2-1, with 10 bases identical to TRBD1. This CDR3 is 15 amino acids long. Trimming at V came to 6 bases and at J to 6 bases, leaving 11 bases not matched to a gene. Germline loops: CDR1 SQVTM, CDR2 ANQGSEA. The CDR3 loop is CSVGPLTGGLNEQFF. Here the CDR3 DNA reads TGCAGCGTCGGCCCCCTGACAGGGGGCCTCAATGAGCAGTTCTTC.

There are a few counts of this clonotype. The rearrangement joins TRBV11-2 to TRBJ2-1, with D perhaps being TRBD1 or TRBD2 (5 bases each). CDR3 size: 17 residues. In germline, CDR1 is SGHAT, CDR2 FQNNGV. Trimming stripped 1 base from V and 12 bases from J, with 25 bases between. The CDR3 here is CASSLVNERWESGRQFF. The CDR3 DNA reads as TGTGCCAGCAGCTTAGTAAATGAAAGGTGGGAGTCGGGGCGGCAGTTCTTC.

This clonotype was detected only a few times. The chain is built from TRBV25-1 and TRBJ2-1; 8 bases are a match to TRBD1. This CDR3 comprises 13 residues. Trimming at V came to 1 base and at J to 11 bases, leaving 4 bases not matched to a gene. Germline V gene lookup returns CDR1 MGHDK and CDR2 SYGVNS. This CDR3 is CASSELRTGKQFF. The CDR3 nucleotides read TGTGCCAGCAGTGAATTAAGGACAGGGAAGCAGTTCTTC.

As to this clonotype: Sequence at one end of the junction differs from germline and may be a read error. This chain links TRBV20-1 with TRBJ2-5; TRBD1 or TRBD2 may be the D gene (5 bases each). The CDR3 spans 13 residues. Germline V gene lookup returns CDR1 DFQATT and CDR2 SNEGSKA (reference sequence). The CDR3 DNA reads as TGCAGTGCTACAGGGACCAGCCAAGGGACCCAGTACTTC. As protein: CSATGTSQGTQYF.

This clonotype was counted a few times. The chain uses TRBV9 and TRBJ2-5; TRBD1 matches at 8 bases. The J segment lost 5 bases and the V segment lost 1 base, leaving 7 bases of the junction unmatched. CDR3 length: 15 residues. The germline V gene encodes CDR1 SGDLS and CDR2 YYNGEE. The CDR3 DNA is TGTGCCAGCAGCGTATCAGGGGGCGGTTGGGAGACCCAGTACTTC. Amino acid sequence: CASSVSGGGWETQYF.

The rearrangement joins TRBV28 to TRBJ2-1; 8 positions agree with TRBD1. The length of the CDR3 is 15 residues. Per the germline V gene, CDR1 is MDHEN and CDR2 is SYDVKM. V lost 10 bases and J lost 5; bases outside the gene matches: 13. CDR3 sequence (DNA): TGTGCCACCAACCCGGCGGACAGGGCGGACAATGAGCAGTTCTTC. This gives the protein CATNPADRADNEQFF.

V and J are TRBV3-1 and TRBJ2-3, with 7 bases aligning to TRBD2. The V gene end was trimmed by 4 bases and the J gene end by 3 bases; junction bases not matched to a gene: 7. From germline, CDR1 is LGHDT and CDR2 YNNKEL (reference sequence). This CDR3 has 15 amino acids. The CDR3 reads CASSRSGPVTDTQYF. DNA for the CDR3: TGTGCCAGCAGCCGTAGCGGGCCCGTGACAGATACGCAGTATTTT.

The chain has TRBV4-1 and TRBJ2-1; D is perhaps TRBD1 (6 bases). CDR3 length: 15 amino acids. V lost 3 bases and J lost 8, with 17 bases in between. The germline V gene encodes CDR1 MGHRA and CDR2 YSYEKL. The CDR3 nucleotides read TGCGCCAGCAGCCAGTTCCAGGGGAGATTGGATGAGCAGTTCTTC. Protein sequence: CASSQFQGRLDEQFF.

V and J are TRBV3-1 and TRBJ1-3; D not certain. The germline CDR1 and CDR2 sequences are LGHDT and YNNKEL (reference sequence). Trimming pared 2 bases from V and 4 bases from J, leaving 6 bases between. This CDR3 has 13 amino acids. The CDR3 coding sequence is TGTGCCAGCAGCCAACCACCGGGAAACACCATATATTTT. Amino acids: CASSQPPGNTIYF.

This clonotype appeared a few times. The chain uses TRBV9 and TRBJ2-5, with 9 bases aligning to TRBD2. This CDR3 region has 15 residues. Germline V CDR1 and CDR2: SGDLS, YYNGEE. V lost 2 bases to trimming and J lost 5 bases; unmatched junction nucleotides: 7. The CDR3, as DNA: TGTGCCAGCAGCGTTAAAGCGGGGGGATGGGAGACCCAGTACTTC. Protein sequence: CASSVKAGGWETQYF.

The V call is TRBV24-1, the J call TRBJ2-1; weak D call: TRBD1 (5 bases). The CDR3 sequence is 13 residues long. CDR1 KGHDR and CDR2 SFDVKD come from the germline V gene. V was trimmed by 3 bases and J by 6 bases, leaving 8 bases between them. The CDR3 nucleotides are TGTGCCACCAGTGATCAGGGCCTCAATGAGCAGTTCTTC. Protein product: CATSDQGLNEQFF.

The rearrangement uses TRBV7-2 and TRBJ2-5; D tentatively fits TRBD1 or TRBD2 (5 bases each). This CDR3 has 15 amino acids. Trimming left V 5 bases short and J 1 base short, with 14 bases between. Germline-derived CDR1 and CDR2 are SGHTA and FQGNSA. The CDR3 DNA follows: TGTGCCAGCAGCACGCGGCCGGGACGCCAAGAGACCCAGTACTTC. Protein: CASSTRPGRQETQYF.

This rearrangement joins TRBV2 to TRBJ1-2; D perhaps matches TRBD1 (5 bases). V shed 4 bases and J shed 4 bases, with 16 bases lying between them. CDR1 and CDR2 from the germline V gene are SNHLY and FYNNEI. The CDR3 covers 15 residues. The CDR3 reads CASSVGSRAGYGYTF. As DNA, the CDR3 is TGTGCCAGCAGTGTAGGCAGCAGGGCAGGCTATGGCTACACCTTC.

The CDR3 region is CASSPLGKSHGETQYF. In DNA form, the CDR3 reads TGTGCCAGCTCACCACTTGGCAAATCCCATGGGGAGACCCAGTACTTC. V and J are TRBV18 and TRBJ2-5; D remains unclear. V lost 1 base and J 5 bases, leaving 17 bases between the germline ends. Germline values: CDR1 KGHSH, CDR2 LQKENI. This CDR3 comprises 16 residues.

This clonotype appeared a few times. CDR3 nucleotides: TGCAGTGCTAGGTACAGGGCCATAACTAATGAAAAACTGTTTTTT. It specifies CSARYRAITNEKLFF. The chain joins TRBV20-1 to TRBJ1-4; weak D call: TRBD1 (6 bases). Germline V gene data show CDR1 as DFQATT and CDR2 as SNEGSKA (reference sequence). Trimming took off 3 bases at V and 1 base at J, with 12 bases between the two ends. The CDR3 length is 15 residues.

Many counts were recorded for this clonotype. This chain joins TRBV3-1 and TRBJ2-7, with 7 bases that match TRBD2. V was clipped by 1 base and J by 6 bases; unmatched bases: 0. Germline assignment: CDR1 LGHDT and CDR2 YNNKEL (reference sequence). The CDR3 runs to 12 residues. CDR3 residues: CASSQGGSEQYF. CDR3 nucleotides: TGTGCCAGCAGCCAAGGCGGGAGCGAGCAGTACTTC.

This clonotype was seen more than once but under ten times. The rearrangement links TRBV28 to TRBJ1-5; 9 nucleotides line up with TRBD1. Germline V lookup: CDR1 MDHEN, CDR2 SYDVKM. J gave up 7 bases and V 4 bases, and 5 bases lay outside the gene matches. The CDR3 runs 14 residues. The CDR3 loop reads CASSSGTGRQPQHF. In DNA form, the CDR3 reads TGTGCCAGCAGTTCTGGGACAGGGAGGCAGCCCCAGCATTTT.

The gene calls are TRBV4-2 and TRBJ2-1, with D hard to call. Germline V gene sequence: CDR1 LGHNA, CDR2 YNFKEQ. The V end lost 1 base, the J end lost 4 bases, and 14 bases lay between the germline ends. The CDR3 totals 16 residues. The chain's CDR3 is CASSQGAEPRYNEQFF. CDR3 DNA: TGTGCCAGCAGCCAAGGAGCAGAGCCCCGTTACAATGAGCAGTTCTTC.

This chain uses TRBV15 with TRBJ2-2; 9 positions match TRBD2. Germline trimming cut 2 bases from V and 5 bases from J; bases unmatched to any gene: 3. Germline CDR1 is LNHNV and CDR2 is YYDKDF (reference sequence). This CDR3 has 15 residues. CDR3 sequence reads: CATSRTGLATGELFF. DNA for the CDR3: TGTGCCACCAGCAGAACGGGACTAGCAACCGGGGAGCTGTTTTTT.

J is TRBJ1-1 and V is TRBV20-1; D possibly corresponds to TRBD1 (6 bases). Germline CDR1 is DFQATT and CDR2 is SNEGSKA (reference sequence). The V end lost 0 bases, the J end lost 3 bases, and 20 bases lay between the germline ends. The CDR3 sequence is 17 residues long. This CDR3 is CSARDNPAGVWHTEAFF. The CDR3 bases are TGCAGTGCTAGAGATAACCCGGCAGGGGTCTGGCACACTGAAGCTTTCTTT.

V usage is TRBV7-9 and J usage is TRBJ2-3; D is uncertain. Germline V gene data show CDR1 as SEHNR and CDR2 as FQNEAQ (reference sequence). CDR3 size: 13 residues. Trimming took off 5 bases at V and 6 bases at J, with 12 bases between the two ends. CDR3 loop: CASSPPSDDTQYF. DNA of the CDR3: TGTGCCAGCAGCCCTCCGAGTGACGATACGCAGTATTTT.

There are a few counts of this clonotype. The chain recombines TRBV5-1 with TRBJ2-3; D is perhaps TRBD1 (6 bases). CDR1 and CDR2 from the germline V gene are SGHRS and YFSETQ. V shed 0 bases and J shed 6 bases, with 11 bases lying between them. This CDR3 comprises 14 residues. CDR3 protein: CASSLGTAGDTQYF. Written as DNA, the CDR3 is TGCGCCAGCAGCTTGGGGACAGCCGGGGATACGCAGTATTTT.

The chain employs TRBV12-3 or TRBV12-4 and TRBJ1-2; 8 bases agree with TRBD1. V was clipped by 7 bases and J by 5 bases; unmatched bases: 6. There are 13 residues in the CDR3. This CDR3 reads CASNQGASYGYTF. The CDR3 DNA reads as TGTGCCAGCAACCAGGGGGCTTCGTATGGCTACACCTTC.

The chain carries TRBV18 and TRBJ2-2; 7 nucleotides agree with TRBD2. This CDR3 contains 15 residues. Unmatched junction bases numbered 1, after V lost 2 bases and J lost 1 base. Per the germline V gene, CDR1 is KGHSH and CDR2 is LQKENI. CDR3 DNA: TGTGCCAGCTCACCAAAGCGGGGGAACACCGGGGAGCTGTTTTTT. Amino acid sequence: CASSPKRGNTGELFF.

This chain joins TRBV7-9 and TRBJ2-5; 10 bases fit TRBD2. The CDR3 length is 17 residues. V shed 5 bases and J 3 bases; nucleotides not matched to a gene: 12. Germline V gene lookup returns CDR1 SEHNR and CDR2 FQNEAQ (reference sequence). The CDR3 DNA is TGTGCCAGCAGCCCGGCCCCGGGACTAGCGAGGGAAGAGACCCAGTACTTC. Its translation is CASSPAPGLAREETQYF.

This clonotype came up a few times. CDR3 bases: TGTGCCAGCAGTTACATTAGTCGGGAGACCCAGTACTTC. Translating it yields CASSYISRETQYF. J is TRBJ2-5 and V is TRBV6-2 or TRBV6-3; D remains unclear. Germline V gene data show CDR1 as MNHEY and CDR2 as SVGEGT. This CDR3 has 13 residues. The V gene lost 2 bases and the J gene lost 5 bases, with 9 bases spanning the gap.

The rearrangement links TRBV6-2 or TRBV6-3 to TRBJ2-1; 7 nucleotides match TRBD1. CDR1 is MNHEY, CDR2 SVGEGT, per germline. J lost 8 bases, V lost 2 bases, and 15 bases had no gene match. This CDR3 is built from 17 residues. CDR3 bases: TGTGCCAGCAGTTACAAGGCCTTGGGCAGGGGGAATGATGAGCAGTTCTTC. Translation gives CASSYKALGRGNDEQFF.

This clonotype was observed a handful of times. The J gene is TRBJ1-2, the V gene TRBV7-9; tentative D call: TRBD1 (6 bases). Between the trimmed V and J ends, which lost 1 base and 1 base, there was a span of 13 bases. This CDR3 contains 16 residues. Germline CDR1 reads SEHNR; CDR2 reads FQNEAQ (reference sequence). CDR3 region: CASSLVGARFNYGYTF. The CDR3 DNA reads TGTGCCAGCAGCTTAGTGGGGGCGCGATTTAACTATGGCTACACCTTC.